One sample yielded the 28 T cell receptor beta chains listed below, sequenced in a study of PD-L1 blockade in urothelial cancer. Time point here: pretreatment peripheral blood. Using immunoSEQ multiplex PCR, the repertoire was profiled, and TCRdb retains in-frame clones only, with some absent. The sample has about 86,000 clones, around 85% seen once. The material was PBMCs, obtained around atezolizumab (anti-PD-L1) treatment. The receptor set was obtained from a man in his fifties or sixties with urothelial cancer.

This chain joins TRBV28 and TRBJ2-7, with TRBD1 as a possible D gene (5 bases). V lost 8 bases and J lost 5, with 13 bases in between. CDR3 length: 12 amino acids. The germline CDR1 and CDR2 sequences are MDHEN and SYDVKM. The CDR3 region is CASGRTTNEQYF. The CDR3 nucleotides are TGTGCCAGCGGCCGGACAACCAACGAGCAGTACTTC.

The gene calls are TRBV27 and TRBJ2-1, with 7 bases aligning to TRBD2. The V gene end was trimmed by 3 bases and the J gene end by 7 bases; junction bases not matched to a gene: 6. The CDR3 contains 14 residues. Germline assignment: CDR1 MNHEY and CDR2 SMNVEV (reference sequence). The CDR3 coding sequence is TGTGCCAGCAGTTTTTTTGCCGGGAGGAATGAGCAGTTCTTC. It encodes CASSFFAGRNEQFF.

This sequence joins TRBV27 and TRBJ1-5; D may be TRBD1 (6 bases). This CDR3 region has 14 residues. Trimming removed 6 bases from V and 3 bases from J, with 12 bases in between. Germline V CDR1 and CDR2: MNHEY, SMNVEV (reference sequence). The CDR3 loop is CASSPRGNNQPQHF. CDR3 coding DNA: TGTGCCAGCAGCCCCAGGGGAAACAATCAGCCCCAGCATTTT.

The V call is TRBV6-5, the J call TRBJ1-1; no firm D call. The CDR3 contains 13 residues. Germline V gene lookup returns CDR1 MNHEY and CDR2 SVGAGI. With 3 bases removed from V and 1 base from J, the gap between germline ends came to 6 bases. The CDR3 nucleotides read TGTGCCAGCAGTTATTCTAGGAACACTGAAGCTTTCTTT. It codes for CASSYSRNTEAFF.

The genes are TRBV2 and TRBJ2-1; no firm D call. V lost 8 bases and J lost 4, with 15 bases in between. This CDR3 spans 14 amino acids. Germline CDR1 reads SNHLY; CDR2 reads FYNNEI. CDR3 nucleotides: TGTGCCAGCCCATCGACACACCTTTACAATGAGCAGTTCTTC. It codes for CASPSTHLYNEQFF.

The genes are TRBV6-1 and TRBJ1-1, with TRBD1 as a possible D gene (5 bases). V lost 7 bases to trimming and J lost 0 bases, with 9 bases between them. Germline V gives CDR1 MNHNS, CDR2 SASEGT. This CDR3 has 13 amino acids. Written as DNA, the CDR3 is TGTGCCAGCACGGCAGGGCTGAACACTGAAGCTTTCTTT. This gives the protein CASTAGLNTEAFF.

The chain carries TRBV5-6 and TRBJ2-5; 7 nucleotides match TRBD1. From germline, CDR1 is SGHDT and CDR2 YYEEEE. V lost 2 bases and J lost 5; bases outside the gene matches: 6. The CDR3 runs to 14 residues. CDR3 DNA sequence: TGTGCCAGCAGCTTTTCCACAGGGGTTGAGACCCAGTACTTC. Amino acid sequence: CASSFSTGVETQYF.

This clone was counted between two and nine times. The chain couples TRBV28 to TRBJ2-7, with 8 bases identical to TRBD2. Trimming cost V 5 bases and J 5 bases; bases outside gene matches: 11. This CDR3 has 15 residues. Germline V CDR1 and CDR2: MDHEN, SYDVKM. The CDR3 nucleotides read TGTGCCAGCAGTAAACCGGGACTAGGGGTGCACGAGCAGTACTTC. It is translated as CASSKPGLGVHEQYF.

This clone was detected only once. The gene calls are TRBV25-1 and TRBJ1-1; no reliable D call. Germline V lookup: CDR1 MGHDK, CDR2 SYGVNS. The germline V and J ends were trimmed by 1 base and 6 bases, with 12 bases remaining between them. This CDR3 has 14 residues. CDR3 in amino acids: CASSESGRPPEAFF. DNA for the CDR3: TGTGCCAGCAGTGAATCGGGGAGGCCTCCTGAAGCTTTCTTT.

The rearrangement uses TRBV5-1 and TRBJ1-6; no clear D gene. The CDR3 is 12 residues long. With 3 bases removed from V and 9 bases from J, the gap between germline ends came to 7 bases. The germline gives CDR1 SGHRS, CDR2 YFSETQ. This CDR3 reads CASSYEGSPLHF. The CDR3 DNA is TGCGCCAGCAGCTACGAGGGTTCACCCCTCCACTTT.

For this clone: Given the absence of the conserved phenylalanine or tryptophan at the CDR3 end, a read error is likely. No DNA is shown, since the ends of the CDR3 on it are uncertain; the CDR3 is the one TCRdb lists. The V gene is TRBV28, the J gene TRBJ2-7; the table names TRBD2, a call not compared with the DNA. The CDR3 adds up to 10 amino acids, both ends counted. Germline V gene sequence: CDR1 MDHEN, CDR2 SYDVKM. The CDR3: CASRPTRTPT.

The rearrangement links TRBV5-1 to TRBJ2-2, with 7 bases aligning to TRBD1. With V trimmed by 5 bases and J by 5 bases, 6 bases remained unmatched. Per the germline V gene, CDR1 is SGHRS and CDR2 is YFSETQ. The CDR3 extends over 14 amino acids. The CDR3 spells CASRRTGETGELFF. The CDR3 nucleotides read TGCGCCAGCAGACGGACAGGCGAGACCGGGGAGCTGTTTTTT.

This clone has a handful of counts. V is TRBV15 and J is TRBJ2-3; a possible D gene is TRBD1 (6 bases). This CDR3 has 12 amino acids. V dropped 7 bases and J dropped 5 bases, with 10 bases sitting between them. Germline CDR1 reads LNHNV; CDR2 reads YYDKDF (reference sequence). CDR3 sequence reads: CATKGGGDTQYF. The CDR3 nucleotides read TGTGCCACCAAAGGGGGTGGAGATACGCAGTATTTT.

The CDR3: CARASSGRAYEQYF. Here the CDR3 DNA reads TGCGCCAGAGCTTCTAGCGGGAGGGCCTACGAGCAGTACTTC. J is TRBJ2-7 and V is TRBV10-2; 12 positions match TRBD2. V lost 9 bases, J lost 2 bases, and 5 bases stayed unmatched. CDR3 size: 14 residues. Germline CDR1 is WSHSY and CDR2 is SAAADI.

The V and J genes are TRBV28 and TRBJ2-7, with 8 bases aligning to TRBD1. The CDR3 extends over 18 amino acids. V was clipped by 9 bases and J by 0 bases; unmatched bases: 19. Per germline, CDR1 MDHEN and CDR2 SYDVKM. CDR3 bases: TGTGCCAGTCCACCGGGACAGGCCCTCTCGAGTAACTCCTACGAGCAGTACTTC. It translates to CASPPGQALSSNSYEQYF.

The V gene is TRBV6-5, the J gene TRBJ1-2, with TRBD1 as a possible D gene (5 bases). In germline, CDR1 is MNHEY, CDR2 SVGAGI. V lost 0 bases to trimming and J lost 4 bases, with 9 bases between them. The CDR3 has 14 residues. The CDR3 loop reads CASSYSGQSYGYTF. CDR3 DNA sequence: TGTGCCAGCAGTTACTCTGGACAAAGCTATGGCTACACCTTC.

The chain uses TRBV4-2 and TRBJ2-7; weak D call: TRBD1 (6 bases). The CDR3 is 16 residues long. Per the germline V gene, CDR1 is LGHNA and CDR2 is YNFKEQ. Trimming shortened V by 0 bases and J by 3 bases, and 15 bases separated the two germline ends. The CDR3: CASSQEGARGDYEQYF. The CDR3 region has the DNA TGTGCCAGCAGCCAAGAGGGGGCGAGGGGTGACTACGAGCAGTACTTC.

J is TRBJ2-5 and V is TRBV7-2, with 14 bases identical to TRBD2. V was clipped by 5 bases and J by 5 bases; unmatched bases: 7. The CDR3 extends over 16 amino acids. Germline V lookup: CDR1 SGHTA, CDR2 FQGNSA. The DNA for the CDR3 is TGTGCCAGCAGCCCGACTAGCGGGGGGGCGTGGGAGACCCAGTACTTC. It codes for CASSPTSGGAWETQYF.

This clone has only one observation. The chain links TRBV28 to TRBJ1-2; no clear D. The ends were cut back, 9 bases at V and 1 base at J, with 6 bases in the middle. CDR3 length equals 11 residues. Per the germline V gene, CDR1 is MDHEN and CDR2 is SYDVKM. The CDR3 region is CASTNNYGYTF. CDR3 nucleotide sequence: TGTGCCAGTACAAATAACTATGGCTACACCTTC.

The genes are TRBV10-2 and TRBJ1-2; D is unclear. This CDR3 comprises 13 residues. Trimming removed 8 bases at V and 7 bases at J, with 17 bases between. CDR1 WSHSY and CDR2 SAAADI come from the germline V gene. The CDR3 region is CASLDGKELGYTF. Written as DNA, the CDR3 is TGCGCCAGCCTGGACGGGAAAGAGCTTGGCTACACCTTC.

This chain uses TRBV4-3 with TRBJ2-7; 9 nucleotides match TRBD2. The V and J ends lost 3 bases and 0 bases, in that order; junction bases with no gene match: 3. Germline-derived CDR1 and CDR2 are LGHNA and YSLEER. The CDR3 is 15 residues long. The CDR3 DNA is TGCGCCAGCAGCCACCGAGCGGGGGGCTCCTACGAGCAGTACTTC. Its translation is CASSHRAGGSYEQYF.

This clone was seen repeatedly, ten times or more. This same CDR3 is encoded by further DNA sequences in the sample. This chain connects TRBV27 to TRBJ2-7; 7 bases are shared with TRBD2. The CDR3 is 14 residues long. With 3 bases clipped from V and 3 bases from J, the junction kept 5 bases outside the gene matches. Per germline, CDR1 MNHEY and CDR2 SMNVEV (reference sequence). CDR3 region: CASSFLGEGYEQYF. CDR3 DNA sequence: TGTGCCAGCAGTTTTTTGGGGGAGGGCTACGAGCAGTACTTC.

Concerning this clone itself: One end of the junction does not line up with germline, which may come from a read error. CDR3 in amino acids: CASTSGLAGGNAGELFF. CDR3 in DNA: TGTGCCAGCACCTCGGGACTAGCGGGGGGGAACGCCGGGGAGCTGTTTTTT. The chain is built from TRBV9 and TRBJ2-2, with 16 bases aligning to TRBD2. The CDR3 runs 17 residues. Germline-derived CDR1 and CDR2 are SGDLS and YYNGEE.

The V and J genes are TRBV5-1 and TRBJ2-1; D is possibly TRBD2 (6 bases). The germline V and J ends were trimmed by 0 bases and 2 bases, with 15 bases remaining between them. The CDR3 is 17 amino acids. From germline, CDR1 is SGHRS and CDR2 YFSETQ. CDR3: CASSLGGGGSPYNEQFF. The DNA for the CDR3 is TGCGCCAGCAGCTTGGGGGGAGGAGGGTCTCCCTACAATGAGCAGTTCTTC. The whole variable domain, remainder taken from reference TRBV5-1 and TRBJ2-1, is KAGVTQTPRYLIKTRGQQVTLSCSPISGHRSVSWYQQTPGQGLQFLFEYFSETQRNKGNFPGRFSGRQFSNSRSEMNVSTLELGDSALYLCASSLGGGGSPYNEQFFGPGTRLTVL.

The chain is built from TRBV28 and TRBJ1-5, with 8 bases lining up with TRBD1. Germline CDR1 is MDHEN and CDR2 is SYDVKM. The CDR3 contains 15 residues. V dropped 8 bases and J dropped 6; count of bases not matched to a gene: 12. CDR3 nucleotides: TGTGCCAGCTCCGTCAGGGGGCGCGGAGCTCAGCCCCAGCATTTT. Its translation is CASSVRGRGAQPQHF.

In its sample, this clone was seen once. The CDR3 region has the DNA TGCGCCAGCAGTGACAGTTTTCCGAACACCGGGGAGCTGTTTTTT. Translated, it gives CASSDSFPNTGELFF. This chain uses TRBV5-1 with TRBJ2-2, with a tentative D call TRBD1 (5 bases). Germline V lookup: CDR1 SGHRS, CDR2 YFSETQ. CDR3 length equals 15 residues. V lost 5 bases and J lost 0, with 11 bases in between.

This rearrangement joins TRBV19 to TRBJ1-3; D is unresolved. Germline loops: CDR1 LNHDA, CDR2 SQIVND (reference sequence). The germline V and J ends were trimmed by 4 bases and 0 bases, with 16 bases remaining between them. CDR3 length: 17 residues. For the CDR3, the DNA is TGTGCCAGTAGTAGCGCAGCGCATTACCTCTCTGGAAACACCATATATTTT. Translating gives CASSSAAHYLSGNTIYF.

J is TRBJ1-5 and V is TRBV28; the match to TRBD1 covers 8 bases. V lost 3 bases and J lost 6; bases outside the gene matches: 13. Germline V CDR1 and CDR2: MDHEN, SYDVKM. This CDR3 is 17 amino acids long. This CDR3 is CASSLMVMGQVSQPQHF. For the CDR3, the DNA is TGTGCCAGCAGTTTGATGGTTATGGGACAGGTCAGTCAGCCCCAGCATTTT.